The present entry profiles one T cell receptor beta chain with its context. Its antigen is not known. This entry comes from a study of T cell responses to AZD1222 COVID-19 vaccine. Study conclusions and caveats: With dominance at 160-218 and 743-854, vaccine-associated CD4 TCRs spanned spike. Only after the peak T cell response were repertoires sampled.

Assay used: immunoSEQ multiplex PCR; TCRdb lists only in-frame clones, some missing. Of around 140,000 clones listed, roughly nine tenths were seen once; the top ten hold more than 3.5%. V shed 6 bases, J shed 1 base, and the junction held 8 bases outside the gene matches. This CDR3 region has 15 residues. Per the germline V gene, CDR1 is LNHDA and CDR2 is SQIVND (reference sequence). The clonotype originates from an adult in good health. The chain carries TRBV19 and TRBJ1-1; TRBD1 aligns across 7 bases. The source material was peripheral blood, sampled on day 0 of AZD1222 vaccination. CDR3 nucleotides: TGTGCCAGTAGCCCGACAGGGCTGGGGAACACTGAAGCTTTCTTT. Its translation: CASSPTGLGNTEAFF.